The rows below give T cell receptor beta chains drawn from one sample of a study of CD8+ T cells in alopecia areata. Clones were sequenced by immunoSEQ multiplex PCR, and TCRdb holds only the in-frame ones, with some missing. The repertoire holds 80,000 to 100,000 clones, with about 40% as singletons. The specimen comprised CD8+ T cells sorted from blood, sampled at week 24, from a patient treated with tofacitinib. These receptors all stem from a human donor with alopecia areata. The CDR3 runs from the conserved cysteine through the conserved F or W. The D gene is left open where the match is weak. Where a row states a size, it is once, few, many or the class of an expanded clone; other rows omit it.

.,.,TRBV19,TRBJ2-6,CASTNYGFGANVLTF,TGTGCCAGTACAAACTATGGGTTTGGGGCCAACGTCCTGACTTTC
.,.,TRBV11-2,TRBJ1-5,CASSLGQGSNQPQHF,TGTGCCAGCAGCTTAGGGCAGGGCAGCAATCAGCCCCAGCATTTT
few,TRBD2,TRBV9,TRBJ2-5,CASSVPGAGPKETQYF,TGTGCCAGCAGCGTTCCCGGAGCGGGACCCAAAGAGACCCAGTACTTC
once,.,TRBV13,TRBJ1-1,CASSLGGRPTEAFF,TGTGCCAGCAGCTTAGGGGGCCGACCGACTGAAGCTTTCTTT
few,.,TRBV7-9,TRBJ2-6,CASYAGRTSNEANVLTF,TGTGCCAGTTATGCGGGACGGACCTCCAATGAGGCCAACGTCCTGACTTTC
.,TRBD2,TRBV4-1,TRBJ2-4,CASSQTTGLAGVIQYF,TGCGCCAGCAGCCAAACAACGGGACTAGCGGGAGTTATTCAGTACTTC
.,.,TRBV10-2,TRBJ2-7,CATRGGGTTYEQYF,TGCGCCACCAGAGGTGGCGGCACAACCTACGAGCAGTACTTC
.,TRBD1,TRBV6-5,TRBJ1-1,CASRRQGKNTEAFF,TGTGCCAGCAGGAGACAGGGGAAGAACACTGAAGCTTTCTTT
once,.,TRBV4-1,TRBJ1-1,CASSQVAGPLNTEAFF,TGCGCCAGCAGCCAAGTGGCGGGACCTTTGAACACTGAAGCTTTCTTT
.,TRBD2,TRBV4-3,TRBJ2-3,CASSQSGRAVTQYF,TGCGCCAGCAGCCAAAGCGGGAGGGCCGTTACGCAGTATTTT
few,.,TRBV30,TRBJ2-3,CAWSVLGGASADTQYF,TGTGCCTGGAGTGTTCTTGGGGGAGCTTCGGCAGATACGCAGTATTTT
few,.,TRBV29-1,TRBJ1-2,CSVDREGVRYGYTF,TGCAGCGTTGATCGAGAGGGGGTTCGGTATGGCTACACCTTC
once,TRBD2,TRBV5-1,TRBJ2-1,CASSFRLAGGRNEQFF,TGCGCCAGCAGCTTCAGGCTAGCGGGAGGGCGAAATGAGCAGTTCTTC
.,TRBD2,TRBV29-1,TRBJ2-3,CSEREGPGDTQYF,TGCAGCGAAAGGGAGGGGCCGGGAGATACGCAGTATTTT
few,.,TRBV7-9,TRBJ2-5,CASSSKRPGGLGQETQYF,TGTGCCAGCAGCTCGAAACGGCCCGGGGGGCTGGGGCAAGAGACCCAGTACTTC
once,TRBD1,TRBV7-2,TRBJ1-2,CASSLTGTDSGYTF,TGTGCCAGCAGCTTAACCGGGACAGACTCCGGCTACACCTTC
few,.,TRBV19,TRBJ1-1,CATARGNTEAFF,TGTGCCACCGCGAGGGGAAACACTGAAGCTTTCTTT
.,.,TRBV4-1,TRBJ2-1,CASSQDRTASYNEQFF,TGCGCCAGCAGCCAAGATCGGACTGCTTCCTACAATGAGCAGTTCTTC
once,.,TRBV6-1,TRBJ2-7,CASSEWLTGYEQYF,TGTGCCAGCAGTGAATGGTTGACAGGCTACGAGCAGTACTTC
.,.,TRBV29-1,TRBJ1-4,CSVDGGQVEKLFF,TGCAGCGTCGATGGGGGCCAAGTGGAAAAACTGTTTTTT
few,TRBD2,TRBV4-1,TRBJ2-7,CASSLGGSGGYEQYF,TGCGCCAGCAGCCTGGGGGGTAGCGGGGGCTACGAGCAGTACTTC
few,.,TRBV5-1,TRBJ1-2,CASSLVGAANYGYTF,TGCGCCAGCAGCTTGGTAGGGGCAGCTAACTATGGCTACACCTTC
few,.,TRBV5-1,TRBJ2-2,CASSLNTGELFF,TGCGCCAGCAGCTTGAACACCGGGGAGCTGTTTTTT
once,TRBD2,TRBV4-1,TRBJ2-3,CASSLLLAGAADTQYF,TGCGCCAGCAGCCTCCTGCTAGCGGGAGCGGCAGATACGCAGTATTTT
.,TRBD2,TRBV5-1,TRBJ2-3,CASTTSAPGLAGETDTQYF,TGCGCCAGTACGACGTCGGCCCCGGGACTAGCGGGAGAAACAGATACGCAGTATTTT
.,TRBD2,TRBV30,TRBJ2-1,CACLASGSDEQFF,TGTGCCTGTTTGGCTAGCGGGAGTGATGAGCAGTTCTTC
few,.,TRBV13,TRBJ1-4,CASSSGGQTRANEKLFF,TGTGCCAGCAGCTCCGGTGGACAAACTCGGGCTAATGAAAAACTGTTTTTT